Given below is one TCR beta chain in context. Its antigen is not identified. Only in-frame clones appear in the TCRdb table, and some are missing; sequencing was by immunoSEQ multiplex PCR. The sample consists of 20,000 or so clones, approximately 83% of them appearing once. These data come from a study of OX40 agonist ivuxolimab in advanced cancers. General study results and limits: Partial responders dosed at 0.1-3.0 mg/kg displayed clonal expansion ranking among the lowest.

CDR1 and CDR2 from the germline V gene are WNHNN and SYGVQD (reference sequence). The CDR3 spans 12 residues. Deletions cut 4 bases from V and 6 bases from J, with 7 bases between. This chain uses TRBV10-1 with TRBJ2-1; D not resolved. The sequencing here drew on CD4+ or CD8+ T cells sorted from blood, taken in a trial of the OX40 agonist ivuxolimab. This sequence originates from an adult with an advanced solid tumor such as melanoma, head and neck, liver or kidney cancer. CDR3 protein: CASSGRSNEQFF. The DNA of the CDR3 is TGCGCCAGCAGTGGCAGGTCCAATGAGCAGTTCTTC.